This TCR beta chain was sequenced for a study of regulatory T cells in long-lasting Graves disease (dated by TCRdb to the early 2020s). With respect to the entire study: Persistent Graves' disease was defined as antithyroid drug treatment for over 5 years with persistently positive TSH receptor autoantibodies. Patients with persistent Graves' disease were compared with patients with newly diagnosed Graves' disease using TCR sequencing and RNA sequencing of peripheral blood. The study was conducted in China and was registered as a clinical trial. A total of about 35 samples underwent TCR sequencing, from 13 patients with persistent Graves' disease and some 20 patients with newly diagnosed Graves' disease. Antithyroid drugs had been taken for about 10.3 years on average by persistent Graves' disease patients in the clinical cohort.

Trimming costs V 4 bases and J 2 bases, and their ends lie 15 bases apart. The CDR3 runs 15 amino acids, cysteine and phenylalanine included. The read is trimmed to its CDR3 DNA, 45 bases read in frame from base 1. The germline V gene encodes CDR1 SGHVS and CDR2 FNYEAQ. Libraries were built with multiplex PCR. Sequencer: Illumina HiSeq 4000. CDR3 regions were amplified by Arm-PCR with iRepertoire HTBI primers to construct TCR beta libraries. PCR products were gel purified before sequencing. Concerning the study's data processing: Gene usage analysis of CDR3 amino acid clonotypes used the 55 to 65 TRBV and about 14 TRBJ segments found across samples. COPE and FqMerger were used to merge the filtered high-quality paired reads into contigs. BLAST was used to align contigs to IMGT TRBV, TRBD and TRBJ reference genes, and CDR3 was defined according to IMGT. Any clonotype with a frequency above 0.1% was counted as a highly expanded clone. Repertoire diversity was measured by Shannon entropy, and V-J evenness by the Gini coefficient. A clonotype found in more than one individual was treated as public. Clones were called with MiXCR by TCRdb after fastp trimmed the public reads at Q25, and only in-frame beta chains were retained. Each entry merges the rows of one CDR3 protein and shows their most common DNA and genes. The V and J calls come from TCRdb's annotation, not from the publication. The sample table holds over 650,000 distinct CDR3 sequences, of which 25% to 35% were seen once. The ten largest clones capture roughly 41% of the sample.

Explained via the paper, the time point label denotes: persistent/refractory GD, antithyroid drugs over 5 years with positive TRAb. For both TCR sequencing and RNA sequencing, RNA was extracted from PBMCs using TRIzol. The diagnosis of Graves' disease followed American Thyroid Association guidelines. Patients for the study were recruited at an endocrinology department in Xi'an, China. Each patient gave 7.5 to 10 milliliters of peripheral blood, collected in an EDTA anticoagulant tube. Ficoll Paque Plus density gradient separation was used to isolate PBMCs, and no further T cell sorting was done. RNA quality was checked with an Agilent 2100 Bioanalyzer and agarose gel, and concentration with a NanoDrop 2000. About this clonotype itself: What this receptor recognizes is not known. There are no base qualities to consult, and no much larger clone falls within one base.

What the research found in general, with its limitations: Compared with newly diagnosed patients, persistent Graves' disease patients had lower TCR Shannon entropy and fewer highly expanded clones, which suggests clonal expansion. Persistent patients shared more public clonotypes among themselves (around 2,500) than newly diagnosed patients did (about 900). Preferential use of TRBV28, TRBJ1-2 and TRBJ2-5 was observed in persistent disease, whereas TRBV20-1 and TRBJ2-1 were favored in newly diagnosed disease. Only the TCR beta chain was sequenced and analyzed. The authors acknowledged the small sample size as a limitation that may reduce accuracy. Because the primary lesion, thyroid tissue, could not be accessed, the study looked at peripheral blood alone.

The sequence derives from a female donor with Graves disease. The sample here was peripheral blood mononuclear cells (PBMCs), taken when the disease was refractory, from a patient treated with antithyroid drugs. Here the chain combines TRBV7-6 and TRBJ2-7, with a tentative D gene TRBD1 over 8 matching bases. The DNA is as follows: TGTGCCAGCAGCTCCGACAGGGGAGGGACCTACGAGCAGTACTTC. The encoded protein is CASSSDRGGTYEQYF.